This T cell receptor (beta chain) originates from a study of blood T cell repertoires in COVID-19. From germline, CDR1 is SGHAT and CDR2 FQNNGV. V lost 1 base, J lost 8 bases, and 14 bases lay in between. The CDR3 is made up of 14 amino acids. This table comes from immunoSEQ multiplex PCR, and its TCRdb copy is limited to in-frame clones, with some not included. The sample records around 170,000 clones, roughly four fifths being singletons. The V call is TRBV11-2, the J call TRBJ1-2, with unresolved D. This receptor was identified in a woman in her forties with acute or convalescent COVID-19. Sequencing was done on a sample of peripheral blood. The CDR3 region has the DNA TGTGCCAGCAGCTTAGGCCCGCTGGCGGGAGGCTACACCTTC. Its protein is CASSLGPLAGGYTF.